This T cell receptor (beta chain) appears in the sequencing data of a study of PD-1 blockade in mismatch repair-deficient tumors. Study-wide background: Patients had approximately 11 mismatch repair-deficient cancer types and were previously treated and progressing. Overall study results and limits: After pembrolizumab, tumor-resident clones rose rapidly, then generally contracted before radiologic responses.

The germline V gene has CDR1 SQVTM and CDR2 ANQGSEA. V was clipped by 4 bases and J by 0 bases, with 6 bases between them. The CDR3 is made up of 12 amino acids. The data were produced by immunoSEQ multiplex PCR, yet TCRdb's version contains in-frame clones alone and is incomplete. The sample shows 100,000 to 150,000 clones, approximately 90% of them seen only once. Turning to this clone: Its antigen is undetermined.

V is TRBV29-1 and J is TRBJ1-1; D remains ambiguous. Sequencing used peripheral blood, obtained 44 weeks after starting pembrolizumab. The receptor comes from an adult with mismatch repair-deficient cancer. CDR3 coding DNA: TGCAGCGTTGTAACAGTGAACACTGAAGCTTTCTTT. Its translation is CSVVTVNTEAFF.